This paragraph covers one T cell receptor (beta chain) sequence. Antigen specificity is unknown. This specimen belongs to a study of circulating and synovial CD4+ cells in juvenile arthritis. Study-wide results and caveats: CPL and bulk CD4 samples differed at least tenfold in T cell genomes. Deeper sequencing increased measured overlap with synovial clonotypes. These blood cells shared more CDR3 sequences with synovium than bulk blood.

The protocol was immunoSEQ multiplex PCR, while the TCRdb copy is restricted to in-frame clones and leaves out a portion. The sample has 30,000 to 40,000 clones, roughly 96% seen once. The germline CDR1 and CDR2 sequences are SNHLY and FYNNEI. This CDR3 contains 16 residues. J lost 3 bases, V lost 6 bases, and 10 bases had no gene match. The sequencing sample was made of CD4+ T cells from blood. The gene calls are TRBV2 and TRBJ1-5; 8 nucleotides match TRBD1. The source is a human donor with juvenile idiopathic arthritis. CDR3: CASSLDPGQANQPQHF. The CDR3 region has the DNA TGTGCCAGCAGCCTAGACCCGGGACAGGCCAATCAGCCCCAGCATTTT.